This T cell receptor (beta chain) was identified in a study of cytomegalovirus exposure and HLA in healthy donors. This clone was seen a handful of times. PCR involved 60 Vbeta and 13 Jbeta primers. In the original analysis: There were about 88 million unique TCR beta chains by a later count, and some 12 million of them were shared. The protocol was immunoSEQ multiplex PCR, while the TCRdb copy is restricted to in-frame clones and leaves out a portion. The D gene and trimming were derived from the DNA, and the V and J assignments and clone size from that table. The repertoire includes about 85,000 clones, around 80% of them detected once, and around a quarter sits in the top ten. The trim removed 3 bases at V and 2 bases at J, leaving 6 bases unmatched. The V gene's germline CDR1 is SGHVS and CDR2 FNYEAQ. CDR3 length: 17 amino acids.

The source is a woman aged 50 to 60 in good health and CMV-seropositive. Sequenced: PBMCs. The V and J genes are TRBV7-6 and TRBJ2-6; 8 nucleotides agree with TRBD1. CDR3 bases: TGTGCCAGCAGCTTTTCGGACAGGGACCCTGGGGCCAACGTCCTGACTTTC. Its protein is CASSFSDRDPGANVLTF.